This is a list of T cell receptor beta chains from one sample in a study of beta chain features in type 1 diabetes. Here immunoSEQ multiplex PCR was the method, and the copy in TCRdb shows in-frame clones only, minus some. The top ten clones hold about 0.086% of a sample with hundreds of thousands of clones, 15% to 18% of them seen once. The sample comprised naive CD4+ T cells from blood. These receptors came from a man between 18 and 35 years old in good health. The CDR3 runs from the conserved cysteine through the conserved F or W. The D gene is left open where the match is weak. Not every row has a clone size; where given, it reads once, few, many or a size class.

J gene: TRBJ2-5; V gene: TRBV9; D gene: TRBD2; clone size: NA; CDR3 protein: CASSVANSGGQETQYF; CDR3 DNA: TGTGCCAGCAGCGTAGCTAATAGCGGGGGACAAGAGACCCAGTACTTC
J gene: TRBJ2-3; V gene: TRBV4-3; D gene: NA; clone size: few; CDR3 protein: CASSQGAVGTQYF; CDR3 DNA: TGCGCCAGCAGCCAAGGAGCAGTGGGGACGCAGTATTTT
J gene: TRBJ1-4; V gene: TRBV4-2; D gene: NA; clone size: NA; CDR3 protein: CASSPYSVNEKLFF; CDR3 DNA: TGTGCCAGCAGCCCTTATTCAGTTAATGAAAAACTGTTTTTT
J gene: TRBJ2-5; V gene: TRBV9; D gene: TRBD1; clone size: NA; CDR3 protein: CASSVATGGKTQYF; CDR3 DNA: TGTGCCAGCAGCGTAGCAACAGGGGGCAAGACCCAGTACTTC
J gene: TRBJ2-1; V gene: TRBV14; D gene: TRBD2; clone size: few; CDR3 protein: CASSQPPTSGRNNEQFF; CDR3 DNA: TGTGCCAGCAGCCAACCTCCGACTAGCGGGAGGAACAATGAGCAGTTCTTC
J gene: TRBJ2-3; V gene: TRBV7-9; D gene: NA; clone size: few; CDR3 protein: CASSLAPGTGLRVPQYF; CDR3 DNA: TGTGCCAGCAGCTTAGCCCCCGGGACCGGACTCCGCGTTCCGCAGTATTTT
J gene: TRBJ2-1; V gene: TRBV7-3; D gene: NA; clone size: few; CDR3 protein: CASSLRLVRGYNEQFF; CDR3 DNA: TGTGCCAGCAGTCTGAGACTAGTCAGGGGATACAATGAGCAGTTCTTC
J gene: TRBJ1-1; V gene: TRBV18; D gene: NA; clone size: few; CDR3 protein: CASSPGQGYTEAFF; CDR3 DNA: TGTGCCAGCTCACCAGGGCAGGGTTACACTGAAGCTTTCTTT
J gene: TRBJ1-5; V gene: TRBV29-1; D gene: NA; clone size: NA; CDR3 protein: CSVRGAGREPQHF; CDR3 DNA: TGCAGCGTTAGAGGAGCAGGGAGAGAGCCCCAGCATTTT
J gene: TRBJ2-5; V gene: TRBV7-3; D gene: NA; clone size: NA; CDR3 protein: CASSPRGGSTGETQYF; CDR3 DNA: TGTGCCAGCAGCCCCCGTGGAGGGTCGACAGGGGAGACCCAGTACTTC
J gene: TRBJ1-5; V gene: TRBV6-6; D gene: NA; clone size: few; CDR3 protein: CAGSGKGGNQPQHF; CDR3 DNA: TGTGCCGGATCAGGGAAGGGGGGCAATCAGCCCCAGCATTTT
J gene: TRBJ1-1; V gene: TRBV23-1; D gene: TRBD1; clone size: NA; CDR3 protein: CASSHTQGWDTEAFF; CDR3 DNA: TGCGCCAGCAGTCACACACAGGGGTGGGACACTGAAGCTTTCTTT
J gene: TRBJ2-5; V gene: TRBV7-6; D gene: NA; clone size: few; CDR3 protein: CASSLMYQETQYF; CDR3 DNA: TGTGCCAGCAGCTTAATGTACCAAGAGACCCAGTACTTC
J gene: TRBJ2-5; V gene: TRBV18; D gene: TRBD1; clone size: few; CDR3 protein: CASSPRGQGPQETQYF; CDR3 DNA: TGTGCCAGCTCACCAAGGGGACAGGGGCCACAAGAGACCCAGTACTTC
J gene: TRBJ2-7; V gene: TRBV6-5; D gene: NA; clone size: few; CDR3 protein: CASSTRGSYEQYF; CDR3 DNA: TGTGCCAGCAGTACCCGGGGCTCCTACGAGCAGTACTTC
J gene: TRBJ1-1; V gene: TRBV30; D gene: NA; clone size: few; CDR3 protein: CAWSLGTSGTEAFF; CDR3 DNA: TGTGCCTGGAGTCTAGGGACGAGTGGCACTGAAGCTTTCTTT
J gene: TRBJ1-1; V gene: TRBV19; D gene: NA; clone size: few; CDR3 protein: CASSIAGGRRNTEAFF; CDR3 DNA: TGTGCCAGTAGTATAGCCGGGGGCCGGCGGAACACTGAAGCTTTCTTT
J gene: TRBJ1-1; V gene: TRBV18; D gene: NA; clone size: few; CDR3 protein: CASSPKDTTEAFF; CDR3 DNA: TGTGCCAGCTCACCGAAGGACACCACTGAAGCTTTCTTT
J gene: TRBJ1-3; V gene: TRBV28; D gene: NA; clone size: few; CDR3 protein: CASSTPAPGGLGGNTIYF; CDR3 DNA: TGTGCCAGCAGTACACCTGCCCCCGGGGGGCTCGGTGGAAACACCATATATTTT
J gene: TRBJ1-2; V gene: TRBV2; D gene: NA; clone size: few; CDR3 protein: CASSGEKGNYGYTF; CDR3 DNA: TGTGCCAGCAGTGGGGAGAAGGGAAACTATGGCTACACCTTC
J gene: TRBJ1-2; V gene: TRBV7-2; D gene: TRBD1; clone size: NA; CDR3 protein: CASSFSGTGVNYGYTF; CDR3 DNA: TGTGCCAGCAGCTTTTCCGGGACAGGGGTTAACTATGGCTACACCTTC
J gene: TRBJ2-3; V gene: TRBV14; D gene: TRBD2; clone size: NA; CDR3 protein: CASSRGLAGSSFTDTQYF; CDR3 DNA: TGTGCCAGCAGCCGAGGTTTAGCGGGATCGTCGTTCACAGATACGCAGTATTTT